This record looks at one T cell receptor beta chain sequence and its context. Its antigen is undetermined. Germline loops: CDR1 SGHAT, CDR2 FQNNGV. The CDR3 is made up of 13 amino acids. With 1 base removed from V and 4 bases from J, the gap between germline ends came to 7 bases. This specimen belongs to a study of T-cell memory formation after mild COVID-19. Overall study results and limits: Some clones that responded were present in memory (sampled pre-infection), which suggests cross-reactive memory joined.

MiXCR, applied by TCRdb to the 5' RACE reads, yields one record per CDR3 protein. The sample carries 50,000 to 70,000 distinct CDR3 sequences, over 9% recorded once. Source material: PBMCs or a T cell subset sorted from them (not recorded which). V is TRBV11-2 and J is TRBJ1-2; maybe TRBD1 (5 bases). The source is a man aged 18 to 30 who had mild COVID-19 (a few samples of this study predate the infection). Cell type and time point are not known. In nucleotides, the CDR3 is TGTGCCAGCAGCTTAGGACAGATCTATGGCTACACCTTC. It encodes CASSLGQIYGYTF.